This T cell receptor (beta chain) was identified during a study of blood T cell repertoires in COVID-19. The table came from immunoSEQ multiplex PCR; TCRdb's copy has only in-frame clones and leaves some out. The sample yields roughly 150,000 clones, 81% seen once. CDR3 length equals 19 residues. Germline CDR1 SGHNT, CDR2 YENEEA. The V gene end was trimmed by 5 bases and the J gene end by 5 bases; junction bases not matched to a gene: 19. The sequenced sample was PBMCs or T cells enriched from blood (not recorded which). V is TRBV11-3 and J is TRBJ2-5, with 11 positions matching TRBD2. This receptor was identified in a woman between 40 and 50 years old with acute COVID-19. DNA for the CDR3: TGTGCCAGCAGCCAAGGGAGGGACCCTAGCGGGAGGATAGACGAGACCCAGTACTTC. Protein product: CASSQGRDPSGRIDETQYF.